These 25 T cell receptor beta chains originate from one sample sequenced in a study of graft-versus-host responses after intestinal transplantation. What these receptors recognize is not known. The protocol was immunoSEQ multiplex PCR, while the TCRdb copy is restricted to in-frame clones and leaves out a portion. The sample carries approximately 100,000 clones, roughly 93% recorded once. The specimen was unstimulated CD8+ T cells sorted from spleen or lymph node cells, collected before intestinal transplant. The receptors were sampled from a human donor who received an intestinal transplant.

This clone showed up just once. CDR3 in DNA: TGTGCCAGCAGAGACTTTGGGGGGCCGGCAGATACGCAGTATTTT. This gives the protein CASRDFGGPADTQYF. The gene calls are TRBV6-5 and TRBJ2-3; D is possibly TRBD1 or TRBD2 (6 bases each). Germline CDR1 MNHEY, CDR2 SVGAGI. V was shortened by 6 bases and J by 4 bases, with 17 bases between the two germline ends. The CDR3 has 15 residues.

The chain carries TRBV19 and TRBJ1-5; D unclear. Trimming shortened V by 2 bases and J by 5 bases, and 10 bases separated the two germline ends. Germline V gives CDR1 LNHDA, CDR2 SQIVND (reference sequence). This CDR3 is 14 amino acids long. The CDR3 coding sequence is TGTGCCAGTAGTATAAGCAACAGAGATCAGCCCCAGCATTTT. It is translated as CASSISNRDQPQHF. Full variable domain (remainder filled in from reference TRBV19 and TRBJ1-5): DGGITQSPKYLFRKEGQNVTLSCEQNLNHDAMYWYRQDPGQGLRLIYYSQIVNDFQKGDIAEGYSVSREKKESFPLTVTSAQKNPTAFYLCASSISNRDQPQHFGDGTRLSIL.

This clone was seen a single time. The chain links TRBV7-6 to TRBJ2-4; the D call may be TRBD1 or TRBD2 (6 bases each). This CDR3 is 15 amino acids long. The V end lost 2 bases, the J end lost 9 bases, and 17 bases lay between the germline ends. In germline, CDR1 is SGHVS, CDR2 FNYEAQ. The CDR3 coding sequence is TGTGCCAGCAGCTTAACTACGGGGGCCGGGGGCATTCAGTACTTC. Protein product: CASSLTTGAGGIQYF.

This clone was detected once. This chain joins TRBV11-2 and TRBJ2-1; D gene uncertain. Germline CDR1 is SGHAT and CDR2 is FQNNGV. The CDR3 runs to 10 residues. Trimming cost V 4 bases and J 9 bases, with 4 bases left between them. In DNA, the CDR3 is TGTGCCAGCAGCTCCATTGAGCAGTTCTTC. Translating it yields CASSSIEQFF. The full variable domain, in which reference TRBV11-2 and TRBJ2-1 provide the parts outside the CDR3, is EAGVAQSPRYKIIEKRQSVAFWCNPISGHATLYWYQQILGQGPKLLIQFQNNGVVDDSQLPKDRFSAERLKGVDSTLKIQPAKLEDSAVYLCASSSIEQFFGPGTRLTVL.

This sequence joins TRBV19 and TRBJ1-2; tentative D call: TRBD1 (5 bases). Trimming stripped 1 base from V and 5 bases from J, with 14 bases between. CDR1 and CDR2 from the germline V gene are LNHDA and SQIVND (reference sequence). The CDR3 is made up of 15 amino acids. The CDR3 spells CASSIVEAGPYGYTF. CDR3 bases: TGTGCCAGTAGTATAGTCGAGGCAGGGCCGTATGGCTACACCTTC. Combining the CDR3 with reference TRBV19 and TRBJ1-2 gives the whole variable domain DGGITQSPKYLFRKEGQNVTLSCEQNLNHDAMYWYRQDPGQGLRLIYYSQIVNDFQKGDIAEGYSVSREKKESFPLTVTSAQKNPTAFYLCASSIVEAGPYGYTFGSGTRLTVV.

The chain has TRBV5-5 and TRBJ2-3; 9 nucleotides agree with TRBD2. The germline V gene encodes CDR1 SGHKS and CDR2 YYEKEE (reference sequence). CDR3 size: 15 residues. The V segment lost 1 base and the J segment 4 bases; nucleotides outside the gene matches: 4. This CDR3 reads CASSLIAGAADTQYF. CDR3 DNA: TGTGCCAGCAGCTTGATAGCGGGGGCCGCAGATACGCAGTATTTT.

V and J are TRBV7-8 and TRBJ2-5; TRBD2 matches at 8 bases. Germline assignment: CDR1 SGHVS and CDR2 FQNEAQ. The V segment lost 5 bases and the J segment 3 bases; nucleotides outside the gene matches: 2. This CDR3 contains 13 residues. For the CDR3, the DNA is TGTGCCAGCAGCGGGCGGGAGGAAGAGACCCAGTACTTC. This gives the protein CASSGREEETQYF.

The CDR3 sequence: CSVDGQGWGNTEAFF. The CDR3 bases are TGCAGCGTTGACGGGCAGGGCTGGGGGAACACTGAAGCTTTCTTT. The chain links TRBV29-1 to TRBJ1-1, with D maybe TRBD1 (5 bases). Deletions cut 3 bases from V and 1 base from J, with 15 bases between. The CDR3 loop spans 15 amino acids. The germline V gene has CDR1 SQVTM and CDR2 ANQGSEA.

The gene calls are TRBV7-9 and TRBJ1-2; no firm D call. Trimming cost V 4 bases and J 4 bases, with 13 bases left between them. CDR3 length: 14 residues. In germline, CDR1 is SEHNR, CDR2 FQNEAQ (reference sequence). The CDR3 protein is CASSYGGDGYGYTF. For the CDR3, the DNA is TGTGCCAGCAGCTACGGTGGGGATGGCTATGGCTACACCTTC. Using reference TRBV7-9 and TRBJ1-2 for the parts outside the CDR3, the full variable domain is DTGVSQNPRHKITKRGQNVTFRCDPISEHNRLYWYRQTLGQGPEFLTYFQNEAQLEKSRLLSDRFSAERPKGSFSTLEIQRTEQGDSAMYLCASSYGGDGYGYTFGSGTRLTVV.

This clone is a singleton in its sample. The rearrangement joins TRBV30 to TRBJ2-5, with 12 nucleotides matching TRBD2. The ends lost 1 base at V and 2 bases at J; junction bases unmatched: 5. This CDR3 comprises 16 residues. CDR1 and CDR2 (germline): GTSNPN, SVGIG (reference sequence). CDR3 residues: CAWSAVLAGGQETQYF. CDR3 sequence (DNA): TGTGCCTGGAGTGCAGTACTAGCGGGGGGACAAGAGACCCAGTACTTC.

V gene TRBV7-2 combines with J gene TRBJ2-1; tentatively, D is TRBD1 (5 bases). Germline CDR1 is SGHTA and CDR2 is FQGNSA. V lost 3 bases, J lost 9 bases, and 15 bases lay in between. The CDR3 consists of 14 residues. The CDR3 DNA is TGTGCCAGCAGCTTTGGACATTCCCTAGGTGAGCAGTTCTTC. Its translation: CASSFGHSLGEQFF.

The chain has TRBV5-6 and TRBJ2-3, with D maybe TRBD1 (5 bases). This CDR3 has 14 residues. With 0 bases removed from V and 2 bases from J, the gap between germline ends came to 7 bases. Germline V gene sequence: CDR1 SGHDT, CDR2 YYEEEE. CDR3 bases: TGTGCCAGCAGCTTGGAGGGGTCCACAGATACGCAGTATTTT. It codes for CASSLEGSTDTQYF.

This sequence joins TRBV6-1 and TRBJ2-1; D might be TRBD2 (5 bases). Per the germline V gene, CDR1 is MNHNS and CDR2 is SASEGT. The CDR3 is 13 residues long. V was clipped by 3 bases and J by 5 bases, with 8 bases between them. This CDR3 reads CASSEAGDNEQFF. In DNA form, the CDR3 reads TGTGCCAGCAGTGAGGCGGGTGACAATGAGCAGTTCTTC.

Written as DNA, the CDR3 is TGTGCCGCCTGGAGTGTGGAAAACACCATATATTTT. It is translated as CAAWSVENTIYF. V usage is TRBV19 and J usage is TRBJ1-3; D is uncertain. The CDR3 is 12 residues long. Trimming took 11 bases from V and 6 from J, leaving 14 bases between them. Looked up from germline, CDR1 is LNHDA and CDR2 is SQIVND (reference sequence).

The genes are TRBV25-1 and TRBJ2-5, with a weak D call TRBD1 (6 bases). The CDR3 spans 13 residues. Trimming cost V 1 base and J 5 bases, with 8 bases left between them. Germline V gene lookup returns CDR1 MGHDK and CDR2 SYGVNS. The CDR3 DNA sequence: TGTGCCAGCAGTGAATCAGGGGTTGAGACCCAGTACTTC. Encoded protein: CASSESGVETQYF.

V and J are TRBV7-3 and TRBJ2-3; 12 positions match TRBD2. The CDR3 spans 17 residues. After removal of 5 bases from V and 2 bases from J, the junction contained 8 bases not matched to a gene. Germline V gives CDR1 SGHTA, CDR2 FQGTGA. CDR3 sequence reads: CASSPNLAGGPTDTQYF. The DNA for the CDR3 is TGTGCCAGCAGCCCAAATCTAGCGGGGGGGCCCACAGATACGCAGTATTTT.

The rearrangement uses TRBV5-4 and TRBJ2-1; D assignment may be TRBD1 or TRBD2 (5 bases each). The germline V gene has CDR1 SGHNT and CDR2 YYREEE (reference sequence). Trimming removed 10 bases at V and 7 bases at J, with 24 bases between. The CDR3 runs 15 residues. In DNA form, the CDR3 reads TGTGCCCGCCCGATAGTGGGGGAGAACAGGAATGAGCAGTTCTTC. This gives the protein CARPIVGENRNEQFF.

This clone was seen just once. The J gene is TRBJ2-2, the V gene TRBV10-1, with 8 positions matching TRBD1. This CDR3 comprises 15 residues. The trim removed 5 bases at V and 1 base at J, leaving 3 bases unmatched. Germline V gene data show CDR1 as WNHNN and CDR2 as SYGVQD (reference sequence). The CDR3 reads CASSPGTGNTGELFF. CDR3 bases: TGCGCCAGCAGTCCCGGGACAGGGAACACCGGGGAGCTGTTTTTT.

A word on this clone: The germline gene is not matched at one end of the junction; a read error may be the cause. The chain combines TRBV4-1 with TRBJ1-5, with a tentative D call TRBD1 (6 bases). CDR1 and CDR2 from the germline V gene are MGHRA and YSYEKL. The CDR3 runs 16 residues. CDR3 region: CASSQVRGAPSQPQHF. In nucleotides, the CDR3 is TGTGCCAGCAGCCAAGTGCGGGGGGCCCCAAGCCAGCCCCAGCATTTT.

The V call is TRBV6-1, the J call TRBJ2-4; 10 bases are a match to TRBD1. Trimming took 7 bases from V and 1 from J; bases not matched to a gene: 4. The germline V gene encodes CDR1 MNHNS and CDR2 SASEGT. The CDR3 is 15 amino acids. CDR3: CASTPGQGAKNIQYF. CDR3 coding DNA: TGTGCCAGCACCCCGGGACAGGGGGCCAAAAACATTCAGTACTTC.

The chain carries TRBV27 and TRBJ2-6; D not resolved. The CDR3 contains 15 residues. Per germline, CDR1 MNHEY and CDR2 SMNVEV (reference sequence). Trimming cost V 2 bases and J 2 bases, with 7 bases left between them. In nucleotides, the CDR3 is TGTGCCAGCAGTTTAGGGCTCACTGGGGCCAACGTCCTGACTTTC. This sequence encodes CASSLGLTGANVLTF.

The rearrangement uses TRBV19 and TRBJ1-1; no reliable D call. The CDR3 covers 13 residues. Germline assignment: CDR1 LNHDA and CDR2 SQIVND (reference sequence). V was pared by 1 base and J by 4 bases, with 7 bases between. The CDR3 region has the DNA TGTGCCAGTAGTATAGGGGTTAGCACTGAAGCTTTCTTT. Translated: CASSIGVSTEAFF.

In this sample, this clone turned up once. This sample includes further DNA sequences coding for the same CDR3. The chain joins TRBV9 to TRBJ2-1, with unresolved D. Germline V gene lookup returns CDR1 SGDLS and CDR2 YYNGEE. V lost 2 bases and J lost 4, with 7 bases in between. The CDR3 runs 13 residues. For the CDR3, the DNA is TGTGCCAGCAGCGTCGGTCAGTACAATGAGCAGTTCTTC. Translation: CASSVGQYNEQFF.

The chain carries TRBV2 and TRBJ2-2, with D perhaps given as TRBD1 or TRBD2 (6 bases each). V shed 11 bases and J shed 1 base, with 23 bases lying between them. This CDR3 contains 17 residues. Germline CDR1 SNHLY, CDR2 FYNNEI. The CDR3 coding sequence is TGTGCCGGCCTGACTCGGGGGACAACGAAGAACACCGGGGAGCTGTTTTTT. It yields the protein CAGLTRGTTKNTGELFF. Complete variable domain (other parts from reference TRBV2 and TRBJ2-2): EPEVTQTPSHQVTQMGQEVILRCVPISNHLYFYWYRQILGQKVEFLVSFYNNEISEKSEIFDDQFSVERPDGSNFTLKIRSTKLEDSAMYFCAGLTRGTTKNTGELFFGEGSRLTVL.

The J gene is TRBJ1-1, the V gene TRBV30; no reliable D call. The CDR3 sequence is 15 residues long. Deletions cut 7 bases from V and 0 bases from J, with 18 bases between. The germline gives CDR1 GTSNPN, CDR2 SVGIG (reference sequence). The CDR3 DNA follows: TGTGCCTCCTCGCCTTCTGGGGTTTTGAACACTGAAGCTTTCTTT. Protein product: CASSPSGVLNTEAFF.